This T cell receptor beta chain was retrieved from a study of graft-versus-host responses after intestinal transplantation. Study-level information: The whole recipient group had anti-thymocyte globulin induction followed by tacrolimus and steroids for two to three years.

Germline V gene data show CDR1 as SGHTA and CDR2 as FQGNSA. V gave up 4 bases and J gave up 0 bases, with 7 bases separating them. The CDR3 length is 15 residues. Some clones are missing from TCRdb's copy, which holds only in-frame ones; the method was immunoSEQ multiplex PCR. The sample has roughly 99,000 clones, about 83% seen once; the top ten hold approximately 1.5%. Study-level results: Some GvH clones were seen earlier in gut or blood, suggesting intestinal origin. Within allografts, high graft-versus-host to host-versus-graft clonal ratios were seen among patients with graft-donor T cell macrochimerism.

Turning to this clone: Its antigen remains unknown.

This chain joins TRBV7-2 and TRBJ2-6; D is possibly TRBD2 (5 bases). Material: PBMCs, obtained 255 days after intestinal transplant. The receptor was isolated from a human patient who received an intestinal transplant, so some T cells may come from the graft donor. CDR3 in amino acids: CASSSGDSGANVLTF. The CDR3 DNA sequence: TGTGCCAGCAGCTCCGGGGACTCTGGGGCCAACGTCCTGACTTTC.